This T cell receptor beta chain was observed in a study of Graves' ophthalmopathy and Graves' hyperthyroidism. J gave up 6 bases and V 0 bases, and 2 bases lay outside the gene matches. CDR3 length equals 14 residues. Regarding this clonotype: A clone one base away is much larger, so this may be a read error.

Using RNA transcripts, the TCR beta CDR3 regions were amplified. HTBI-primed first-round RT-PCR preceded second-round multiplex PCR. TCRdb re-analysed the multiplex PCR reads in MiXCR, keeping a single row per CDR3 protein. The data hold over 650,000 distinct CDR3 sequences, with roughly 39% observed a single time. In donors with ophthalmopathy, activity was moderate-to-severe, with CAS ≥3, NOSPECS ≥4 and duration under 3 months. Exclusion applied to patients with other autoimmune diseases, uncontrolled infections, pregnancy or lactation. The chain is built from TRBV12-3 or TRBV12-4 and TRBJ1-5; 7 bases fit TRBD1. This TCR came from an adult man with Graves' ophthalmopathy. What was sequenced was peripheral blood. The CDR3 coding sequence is TGTGCCAGCAGTTTAGCCGACAGGGTTCAGCCCCAGCATTTT. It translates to CASSLADRVQPQHF.